Listed below are T cell receptor beta chains from one sample, sequenced in a study of T cell responses to AZD1222 COVID-19 vaccine. Assay: immunoSEQ multiplex PCR; the TCRdb copy retains only in-frame clones and omits some. The sample lists about 180,000 clones, approximately 90% occurring once. This sample comprised peripheral blood, obtained 28 days after the second dose of the MenACWY control vaccine. The receptors originated from an adult who received the MenACWY meningococcal vaccine as a control. CDR3s include the opening cysteine and the closing phenylalanine or tryptophan. Fields, in order: clone size, D gene, V gene, J gene, CDR3 DNA, CDR3 protein. A D gene is named only where the DNA matches it firmly. The size field is filled for only some rows; it gives once, few, many or a size class.

>once|NA|TRBV3-1/TRBV3-2|TRBJ2-5
TGTGCCAGCAGCCAAGTGTCGGGGACCCAGTACTTC
CASSQVSGTQYF
>NA|NA|TRBV29-1|TRBJ2-2
TGCAGCGTTGAGGTCGGGGAGCTGTTTTTT
CSVEVGELFF
>NA|NA|TRBV19|TRBJ1-5
TGTGCCAGTAGTTCGCTCCGAAGCAATCAGCCCCAGCATTTT
CASSSLRSNQPQHF
>once|TRBD1|TRBV27|TRBJ2-1
TGTGCCAGCAGTTCCGGGACAGGGGGGAGGAATGAGCAGTTCTTC
CASSSGTGGRNEQFF
>NA|TRBD2|TRBV6-2/TRBV6-3|TRBJ2-1
TGTGCCAGCAGTTATCGAGGACTAGCGGGAGATGAGCAGTTCTTC
CASSYRGLAGDEQFF
>NA|NA|TRBV7-2|TRBJ2-7
TGTGCCAGCAGCTTAAGCGACTTGGCTTCGAGCGAGCAGTACTTC
CASSLSDLASSEQYF
>NA|NA|TRBV3-1/TRBV3-2|TRBJ2-3
TGTGCCAGCAGCCAAGTCCTCACAGATACGCAGTATTTT
CASSQVLTDTQYF
>NA|NA|TRBV6-6|TRBJ1-1
TGTGCCAGCAGCCGATGGGGACAACGGAACACTGAAGCTTTCTTT
CASSRWGQRNTEAFF
>NA|NA|TRBV5-8|TRBJ2-7
TGTGCCAGCACCCGACAGAGCTCCTACGAGCAGTACTTC
CASTRQSSYEQYF
>once|TRBD2|TRBV15|TRBJ2-1
TGTGCCACCAGCAGACCTGGCGGGAGGGGCTACAATGAGCAGTTCTTC
CATSRPGGRGYNEQFF
>NA|NA|TRBV27|TRBJ1-2
TGTGCCAGCACACGGGCAGGGGCCTATGGCTACACCTTC
CASTRAGAYGYTF
>NA|NA|TRBV2|TRBJ1-1
TGTGCCAGACAACTAGGGGTGGGGAACACTGAAGCTTTCTTT
CARQLGVGNTEAFF
>NA|TRBD1|TRBV28|TRBJ2-7
TGTGCCAGCAGCTCCTGGACAGGGATGGGGCAGTACTTC
CASSSWTGMGQYF
>few|TRBD1|TRBV29-1|TRBJ2-2
TGCAGCGTTGAAGCGTTGGGCAGGGGGTATCCCGGGGAGCTGTTTTTT
CSVEALGRGYPGELFF
>NA|TRBD2|TRBV7-9|TRBJ2-7
TGTGCCAGCAGCTTGGGAGGGCTTCCATCCGAGCAGTACTTC
CASSLGGLPSEQYF
>NA|NA|TRBV28|TRBJ1-1
TGTGCCAGCAGAGGGGGCACTGAAGCTTTCTTT
CASRGGTEAFF
>NA|NA|TRBV7-9|TRBJ2-7
TGTGCCAGCAGCTCCTCCGGGATCCGCTACGAGCAGTACTTC
CASSSSGIRYEQYF
>few|NA|TRBV6-5|TRBJ1-3
TGTGCCAGCGGAAGGCAGTCGGGAAACACCATATATTTT
CASGRQSGNTIYF
>once|NA|TRBV27|TRBJ2-7
TGTGCCAGCAGTTTAGGGGTGAGCGGAAACGAGCAGTACTTC
CASSLGVSGNEQYF
>NA|TRBD1|TRBV4-1|TRBJ2-7
TGCGCCAGCAGCCAAGTGACAGGGGGAGAAGGTCAGTACTTC
CASSQVTGGEGQYF
>NA|NA|TRBV4-3|TRBJ1-6
TGCGCCAGCAGCCAAGATCTGCAGGAGCATAATTCACCCCTCCACTTT
CASSQDLQEHNSPLHF
>NA|TRBD1|TRBV19|TRBJ2-7
TGTGCCAGTAGTGTACAGGGGGCGGTCTACGAGCAGTACTTC
CASSVQGAVYEQYF
>few|TRBD2|TRBV19|TRBJ2-2
TGTGCCTGCAAAGCGACTGGGACTAGCGGTTGGGTTAACACCGGGGAGCTGTTTTTT
CACKATGTSGWVNTGELFF
>NA|TRBD1|TRBV10-3|TRBJ2-7
TGTGCCATCAGCCCGGGACAGGGGACCTCAAGTTCCTACGAGCAGTACTTC
CAISPGQGTSSSYEQYF
>NA|TRBD1|TRBV24-1|TRBJ1-5
TGTGCCACTTCGGACAGGGGGTGGCAGCCCCAGCATTTT
CATSDRGWQPQHF
>NA|NA|TRBV5-1|TRBJ1-6
TGCGCCAGCAGCTTGGGGGGGAATTCACCCCTCCACTTT
CASSLGGNSPLHF
>once|NA|TRBV28|TRBJ2-1
TGTGCCAGCGGAAGCTCCTACAATGAGCAGTTCTTC
CASGSSYNEQFF
>NA|NA|TRBV10-2|TRBJ1-5
TGCGCCAGCAGTGAAGGTTCAAGCAATCAGCCCCAGCATTTT
CASSEGSSNQPQHF
>NA|TRBD1|TRBV4-1|TRBJ1-2
TGCGCCAGCAGCCGTCCTCCGGGACAGGGAAACTATGGCTACACCTTC
CASSRPPGQGNYGYTF
>NA|NA|TRBV11-2|TRBJ2-5
TGTGCCAGCAGCGGACCGGGGGACCAAGAGACCCAGTACTTC
CASSGPGDQETQYF
>NA|NA|TRBV19|TRBJ2-1
TGTGCCAGTAGTATAGAGCCCCTAGGTATGGCTCCTAGCTCCTACAATGAGCAGTTCTTC
CASSIEPLGMAPSSYNEQFF
>NA|NA|TRBV21-1|TRBJ2-1
TGTGCCAGCAGCAAAGGGACAGGGGGCAATGAGCAGTTCTTC
CASSKGTGGNEQFF
>few|TRBD1|TRBV28|TRBJ1-5
TGTGCCAGCGTTAGGGGGCGAGAAGAGCAGCCCCAGCATTTT
CASVRGREEQPQHF
>NA|NA|TRBV25-1|TRBJ1-1
TGTGCCAGCAGTGAGGTGGGGAAGGGCACTGAAGCTTTCTTT
CASSEVGKGTEAFF
>NA|NA|TRBV18|TRBJ2-2
TGTGCCAGCTCATCAGACACATACACCGGGGAGCTGTTTTTT
CASSSDTYTGELFF
>NA|NA|TRBV11-2|TRBJ2-1
TGTGCCAGCAGCTTAGGGGTAACATCAGGTAATGAGCAGTTCTTC
CASSLGVTSGNEQFF
>NA|NA|TRBV4-3|TRBJ1-3
TGCGCCAGCAGCCAAGATCGAAGCTCTGGAAACACCATATATTTT
CASSQDRSSGNTIYF
>NA|NA|TRBV6-5|TRBJ1-3
TGTGCCAGCAGCTCGGAGCACTCTGGAAACACCATATATTTT
CASSSEHSGNTIYF
>NA|NA|TRBV27|TRBJ1-1
TGTGCCAGCAGTTCAGGGGATTCCGGTAGGGCTTTCTTT
CASSSGDSGRAFF
>NA|NA|TRBV5-6|TRBJ1-3
TGTGCCAGCAGCTTGGCGTCTGGAAACACCATATATTTT
CASSLASGNTIYF
>once|NA|TRBV30|TRBJ1-2
TGTGCCTGGAGTGTACCAGGTCGGTCATGGACCTTC
CAWSVPGRSWTF
>NA|TRBD2|TRBV5-4|TRBJ2-1
TGTGCCAGCAGCTTGTACGCTAGCGGGGCGGGAGGAGATGAGCAGTTCTTC
CASSLYASGAGGDEQFF
>NA|NA|TRBV10-1|TRBJ2-7
TGCGCCAGCAGTGAGTCGAGAGGGAGCTCCTACGAGCAGTACTTC
CASSESRGSSYEQYF
>NA|TRBD1|TRBV7-2|TRBJ2-7
TGTGCCAGCAGCCGGGACAGCTCCTACGAGCAGTACTTC
CASSRDSSYEQYF
>NA|NA|TRBV3-1/TRBV3-2|TRBJ2-2
TGTGCCAGCAGCCAGACCGGGACGAACAAGGAGCTGTTTTTT
CASSQTGTNKELFF
>NA|TRBD2|TRBV4-3|TRBJ2-5
TGCGCCAGCAGCCAAGGCGCGGGAGTAATAGAGACCCAGTACTTC
CASSQGAGVIETQYF
>NA|NA|TRBV28|TRBJ2-3
TGTGCCAGCAGTTCCCCCCCTGGGCCGGGCCGCCCAGATACGCAGTATTTT
CASSSPPGPGRPDTQYF
>NA|NA|TRBV18|TRBJ1-2
TGTGCCAGCTCACCAATGGAGTATGGCTACACCTTC
CASSPMEYGYTF
>NA|TRBD1|TRBV7-8|TRBJ1-6
TGTGCCAGCAGCTTAGCGGACAGGGTGACTAATTCACCCCTCCACTTT
CASSLADRVTNSPLHF
>few|NA|TRBV24-1|TRBJ1-1
TGTGCCACCAGGGAGGGATTGAACACTGAAGCTTTCTTT
CATREGLNTEAFF
>NA|TRBD1|TRBV7-6|TRBJ2-7
TGTGCCAGCAGCTCCCCCGGGACAGGGATGTCCCACGAGCAGTACTTC
CASSSPGTGMSHEQYF
>NA|NA|TRBV19|TRBJ1-2
TGTGCCAGTCGCCGACAGGAAGCTAACTATGGCTACACCTTC
CASRRQEANYGYTF
>NA|NA|TRBV19|TRBJ2-1
TGTGCCAGTAGTAGGGAACTAGGATGGGGTTTTGCGGACAATGAGCAGTTCTTC
CASSRELGWGFADNEQFF
>NA|NA|TRBV30|TRBJ1-1
TGTGCCTGGAGTTGGGACACTGAAGCTTTCTTT
CAWSWDTEAFF
>once|TRBD2|TRBV5-1|TRBJ2-1
TGCGCCAGCAGCTTGACTAGCGGGAGAGGGAATGAGCAGTTCTTC
CASSLTSGRGNEQFF
>NA|NA|TRBV5-5|TRBJ2-3
TGTGCCAGCAGCTTGACAGGGACGGCAGATACGCAGTATTTT
CASSLTGTADTQYF
>NA|NA|TRBV5-4|TRBJ1-5
TGTGCCAGCAGCGAAATGCCTAATCAGCCCCAGCATTTT
CASSEMPNQPQHF
>NA|TRBD1|TRBV10-3|TRBJ1-1
TGTGCCACCACAGGGGAATCTGAAGCTTTCTTT
CATTGESEAFF
>NA|TRBD1|TRBV7-2|TRBJ1-2
TGTGCCAGCAGCTTCCCGCTACAGGGGCGGAACTATGGCTACACCTTC
CASSFPLQGRNYGYTF
>NA|TRBD2|TRBV5-1|TRBJ2-1
TGCGCCAGCAGCTTGGGCAGGTCTAGCGGGAGAACCTACAATGAGCAGTTCTTC
CASSLGRSSGRTYNEQFF